The 17 T cell receptor beta chains below were found in one sample sequenced in a study of cytomegalovirus exposure and HLA in healthy donors (dated by TCRdb to 2016 to 2017). Library prep was done by the immunoSEQ multiplex PCR assay. For the multiplex PCR, a mixture combining 60 forward primers for TCR Vbeta segments and 13 reverse primers for TCR Jbeta segments was used. The immuneACCESS repertoire file appears here via TCRdb, limited to in-frame rearrangements. These files lack a portion of the clones; in checked studies, under half of the deficit traces to unresolved V genes, and the cause of the others is not known. In this sample the table shows about 160,000 clones, about three quarters of which occur a single time. Over 2.5% of the sample lies in the top ten. Sequences were obtained from PBMCs. Receptors were obtained from a woman aged 25 to 39 in good health and CMV-seronegative.

The table lists this clone with a few counts. The gene calls are TRBV28 and TRBJ2-7; tentative D call: TRBD2 (6 bases). Deletions cut 6 bases from V and 2 bases from J, with 14 bases between. The CDR3 loop spans 14 amino acids. Germline lookup yields CDR1 MDHEN and CDR2 SYDVKM. The CDR3 region is CASSRPAGTYEQYF. CDR3 coding DNA: TGTGCCAGCAGCCGCCCCGCGGGAACCTACGAGCAGTACTTC.

The chain combines TRBV5-4 with TRBJ1-2, with D possibly being TRBD1 (6 bases). The CDR3 is made up of 15 amino acids. Germline V CDR1 and CDR2: SGHNT, YYREEE (reference sequence). Between the trimmed V and J ends, which lost 0 bases and 6 bases, there was a span of 15 bases. CDR3 coding DNA: TGTGCCAGCAGCTTGGGGGGCAACAGGGTAGATGGCTACACCTTC. This sequence encodes CASSLGGNRVDGYTF.

The chain is built from TRBV19 and TRBJ2-1; 7 bases fit TRBD2. V lost 5 bases and J lost 7; bases outside the gene matches: 8. CDR1 is LNHDA, CDR2 SQIVND, per germline (reference sequence). CDR3 size: 14 residues. CDR3 sequence (DNA): TGTGCCAGTAGTGGGGGAGGGTTTGTAAATGAGCAGTTCTTC. It yields the protein CASSGGGFVNEQFF.

Only a few counts were recorded for this clone. This chain uses TRBV29-1 with TRBJ2-7, with 7 bases lining up with TRBD1. V was pared by 4 bases and J by 2 bases, with 2 bases of the junction left unmatched. The CDR3 totals 12 residues. The germline V gene encodes CDR1 SQVTM and CDR2 ANQGSEA. CDR3: CSVAGQTYEQYF. CDR3 sequence (DNA): TGCAGCGTTGCGGGACAGACCTACGAGCAGTACTTC.

This clone was counted only a few times. The chain couples TRBV28 to TRBJ2-1, with a tentative D call TRBD2 (5 bases). The germline V gene has CDR1 MDHEN and CDR2 SYDVKM. Trimming took off 5 bases at V and 0 bases at J, with 5 bases between the two ends. This CDR3 comprises 13 residues. The CDR3 DNA is TGTGCCAGCAGTCGGGGCTCCTACAATGAGCAGTTCTTC. It specifies CASSRGSYNEQFF.

The chain carries TRBV4-1 and TRBJ2-5, with a possible D match to TRBD2 (5 bases). Germline CDR1 and CDR2: MGHRA and YSYEKL. The V and J ends lost 3 bases and 1 base respectively, with 15 bases between them. The CDR3 covers 16 residues. CDR3 in amino acids: CASSHMGENFQETQYF. The CDR3 nucleotides read TGCGCCAGCAGCCACATGGGAGAGAACTTCCAAGAGACCCAGTACTTC.

The rearrangement links TRBV7-9 to TRBJ1-1, with 7 bases identical to TRBD1. The J segment lost 3 bases and the V segment lost 5 bases, leaving 3 bases of the junction unmatched. The germline gives CDR1 SEHNR, CDR2 FQNEAQ (reference sequence). The CDR3 spans 13 residues. The CDR3: CASSDRVDTEAFF. The DNA of the CDR3 is TGTGCCAGCAGCGACAGGGTGGACACTGAAGCTTTCTTT. The whole variable domain, remainder taken from reference TRBV7-9 and TRBJ1-1, is DTGVSQNPRHKITKRGQNVTFRCDPISEHNRLYWYRQTLGQGPEFLTYFQNEAQLEKSRLLSDRFSAERPKGSFSTLEIQRTEQGDSAMYLCASSDRVDTEAFFGQGTRLTVV.

The rearrangement joins TRBV2 to TRBJ2-4; D is perhaps TRBD2 (6 bases). The V gene's germline CDR1 is SNHLY and CDR2 FYNNEI. V lost 2 bases to trimming and J lost 16 bases, with 18 bases between them. This CDR3 region has 13 residues. CDR3 sequence: CASSESTRDFDYF. The CDR3 coding sequence is TGTGCCAGCAGTGAATCGACCCGGGACTTTGATTACTTC. Looking up the rest from reference TRBV2 and TRBJ2-4 gives the full variable domain: EPEVTQTPSHQVTQMGQEVILRCVPISNHLYFYWYRQILGQKVEFLVSFYNNEISEKSEIFDDQFSVERPDGSNFTLKIRSTKLEDSAMYFCASSESTRDFDYFGAGTRLSVL.

The V call is TRBV5-6, the J call TRBJ1-2; possibly TRBD1 for D (6 bases). V lost 4 bases and J lost 5, with 9 bases in between. This CDR3 comprises 12 residues. The germline gives CDR1 SGHDT, CDR2 YYEEEE. CDR3 in DNA: TGTGCCAGCAGCCCCGGACAGTATGGCTACACCTTC. The encoded protein is CASSPGQYGYTF.

This chain joins TRBV5-1 and TRBJ2-7; D might be TRBD2 (5 bases). The V gene lost 4 bases and the J gene lost 4 bases, with 15 bases spanning the gap. CDR3 length: 14 residues. Germline V gene data show CDR1 as SGHRS and CDR2 as YFSETQ. The CDR3: CASSPPGLGYEQYF. CDR3 nucleotide sequence: TGCGCCAGCAGCCCCCCAGGACTGGGTTACGAGCAGTACTTC.

The CDR3 nucleotides are TGTGCCAGCAGACTAGCGGGTGGTCAAGAGACCCAGTACTTC. It yields the protein CASRLAGGQETQYF. The chain uses TRBV11-1 and TRBJ2-5; 9 bases are shared with TRBD2. Germline trimming cut 6 bases from V and 2 bases from J; bases unmatched to any gene: 4. This CDR3 has 14 amino acids. Germline V gene lookup returns CDR1 SGHAT and CDR2 FQDESV (reference sequence).

This sequence joins TRBV7-9 and TRBJ2-1; 9 bases align to TRBD2. CDR3 length equals 18 residues. Germline CDR1 SEHNR, CDR2 FQNEAQ (reference sequence). Trimming at V came to 2 bases and at J to 4 bases, leaving 12 bases not matched to a gene. The CDR3 here is CASSLTVSGSLVYNEQFF. In DNA form, the CDR3 reads TGTGCCAGCAGCTTAACTGTTAGCGGGAGCCTGGTGTACAATGAGCAGTTCTTC.

The chain carries TRBV5-4 and TRBJ2-1, with TRBD1 matching over 8 bases. The CDR3 length is 14 residues. Germline values: CDR1 SGHNT, CDR2 YYREEE (reference sequence). Unmatched junction bases numbered 8, after V lost 4 bases and J lost 8 bases. CDR3 in amino acids: CASSAGQGRDEQFF. The CDR3 nucleotides read TGTGCCAGCAGCGCCGGACAGGGTCGGGATGAGCAGTTCTTC.

The gene calls are TRBV5-1 and TRBJ1-1, with TRBD1 matching 8 bases. The CDR3 is made up of 18 amino acids. J lost 1 base, V lost 0 bases, and 11 bases had no gene match. Germline V lookup: CDR1 SGHRS, CDR2 YFSETQ. This CDR3 reads CASSLGPDRENWNTEAFF. The DNA for the CDR3 is TGCGCCAGCAGCTTGGGACCGGACAGGGAGAATTGGAACACTGAAGCTTTCTTT.

The chain couples TRBV7-6 to TRBJ1-2; D gene unclear. This CDR3 has 15 amino acids. V lost 0 bases to trimming and J lost 2 bases, with 10 bases between them. Germline V gene sequence: CDR1 SGHVS, CDR2 FNYEAQ. The CDR3 DNA is TGTGCCAGCAGCTTAGCTGCAGGAGGGAACTATGGCTACACCTTC. This translates into CASSLAAGGNYGYTF.

In regard to this clone: An end of the junction differs from the germline gene, which may be a read error. The chain employs TRBV7-7 and TRBJ2-5, with TRBD2 identical over 9 bases. Germline V lookup: CDR1 SSHAT, CDR2 FNYEAQ (reference sequence). The CDR3 spans 18 residues. CDR3 region: CASSSAAASLAGEETQYF. CDR3 in DNA: TGTGCTAGCAGCTCCGCAGCGGCCTCCTTAGCGGGGGAAGAGACCCAGTACTTC.

The chain carries TRBV9 and TRBJ2-2, with 13 bases aligning to TRBD2. The germline V gene encodes CDR1 SGDLS and CDR2 YYNGEE. V shed 5 bases and J 6 bases; nucleotides not matched to a gene: 7. CDR3 length equals 16 residues. The CDR3 sequence: CASSLGLAGVSGELFF. CDR3 nucleotide sequence: TGTGCCAGCAGTTTAGGACTAGCGGGAGTATCCGGGGAGCTGTTTTTT. Based on the CDR3 plus reference TRBV9 and TRBJ2-2, the full variable domain is DSGVTQTPKHLITATGQRVTLRCSPRSGDLSVYWYQQSLDQGLQFLIQYYNGEERAKGNILERFSAQQFPDLHSELNLSSLELGDSALYFCASSLGLAGVSGELFFGEGSRLTVL.